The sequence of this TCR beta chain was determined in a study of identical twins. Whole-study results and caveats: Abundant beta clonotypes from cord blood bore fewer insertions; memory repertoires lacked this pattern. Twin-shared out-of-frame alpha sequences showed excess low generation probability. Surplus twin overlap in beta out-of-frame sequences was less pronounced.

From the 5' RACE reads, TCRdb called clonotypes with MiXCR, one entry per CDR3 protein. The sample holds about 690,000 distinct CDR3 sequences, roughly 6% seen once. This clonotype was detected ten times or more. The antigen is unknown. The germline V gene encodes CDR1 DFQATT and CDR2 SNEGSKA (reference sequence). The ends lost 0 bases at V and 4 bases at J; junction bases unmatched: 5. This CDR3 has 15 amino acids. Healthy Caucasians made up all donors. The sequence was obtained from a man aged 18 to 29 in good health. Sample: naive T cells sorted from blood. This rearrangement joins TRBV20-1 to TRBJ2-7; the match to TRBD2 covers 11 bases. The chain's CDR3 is CSARDGLAGSYEQYF. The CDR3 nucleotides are TGCAGTGCTAGAGACGGACTAGCGGGTTCATACGAGCAGTACTTC.